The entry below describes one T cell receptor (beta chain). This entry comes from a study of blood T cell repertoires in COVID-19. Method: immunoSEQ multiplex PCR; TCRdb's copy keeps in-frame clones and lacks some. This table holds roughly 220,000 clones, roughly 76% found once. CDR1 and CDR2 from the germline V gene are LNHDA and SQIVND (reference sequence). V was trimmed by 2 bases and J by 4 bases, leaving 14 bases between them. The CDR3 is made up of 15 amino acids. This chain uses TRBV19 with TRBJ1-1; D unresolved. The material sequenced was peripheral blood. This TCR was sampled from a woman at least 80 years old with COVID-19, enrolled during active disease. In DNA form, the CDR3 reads TGTGCCAGTAGTATATCTGAGGGTGGCGTCACTGAAGCTTTCTTT. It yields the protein CASSISEGGVTEAFF.